These 21 T cell receptor beta chains came from one sample sequenced in a study of cytomegalovirus exposure and HLA in healthy donors. Both 60 Vbeta primers and 13 Jbeta primers went into the PCR. Profiling relied on immunoSEQ multiplex PCR, and the TCRdb table lists in-frame clones only, not all of them. The sample has 150,000 to 200,000 clones, roughly 80% seen once; the top ten hold approximately 1.5%. The sample taken for sequencing was PBMCs. Every receptor here comes from a girl between 10 and 17 years old in good health and CMV-seropositive.

The rearrangement links TRBV5-1 to TRBJ2-7; 8 nucleotides agree with TRBD1. V shed 4 bases, J shed 2 bases, and the junction held 8 bases outside the gene matches. The germline V gene has CDR1 SGHRS and CDR2 YFSETQ. The CDR3 totals 15 residues. For the CDR3, the DNA is TGCGCCAGCAGCCTAGTTGACAGGGGTGCCTACGAGCAGTACTTC. Translation gives CASSLVDRGAYEQYF.

This clone was counted between two and nine times. V is TRBV19 and J is TRBJ2-7, with 8 bases that match TRBD2. The CDR3 covers 15 residues. V trimming: 5 bases; J trimming: 0 bases; junction bases outside the gene matches: 6. CDR1 is LNHDA, CDR2 SQIVND, per germline (reference sequence). The CDR3 DNA follows: TGTGCCAGTAGTGTGTCGAGCGGGAGCTCCTACGAGCAGTACTTC. This encodes CASSVSSGSSYEQYF.

The J gene is TRBJ2-4, the V gene TRBV7-3, with a weak D call TRBD2 (6 bases). Trimming took 3 bases from V and 3 from J, leaving 24 bases between them. Looked up from germline, CDR1 is SGHTA and CDR2 is FQGTGA. The CDR3 covers 19 residues. The CDR3 nucleotides read TGTGCCAGCAGCTTCAGTAAGGGGACGCGGGGTTCCGACAAAAACATTCAGTACTTC. The encoded protein is CASSFSKGTRGSDKNIQYF.

The chain combines TRBV7-6 with TRBJ1-5; D is uncertain. V lost 1 base and J lost 6, with 10 bases in between. The CDR3 has 14 residues. CDR1 SGHVS and CDR2 FNYEAQ come from the germline V gene. The CDR3 reads CASSLGGRGQPQHF. CDR3 nucleotides: TGTGCCAGCAGCTTAGGTGGTCGGGGTCAGCCCCAGCATTTT. Filled out from reference TRBV7-6 and TRBJ1-5, the complete variable domain reads GAGVSQSPRYKVTKRGQDVALRCDPISGHVSLYWYRQALGQGPEFLTYFNYEAQQDKSGLPNDRFSAERPEGSISTLTIQRTEQRDSAMYRCASSLGGRGQPQHFGDGTRLSIL.

This clone was seen just once. One end of the junction is discordant with germline, which a read error may explain. The gene calls are TRBV4-3 and TRBJ1-3; D uncertain. The CDR3 is 14 residues long. Germline CDR1 LGHNA, CDR2 YSLEER. CDR3 amino acids: CASSPRVAGNTVYF. The DNA for the CDR3 is TGCGCCAGCAGCCCTCGGGTAGCCGGAAACACCGTATATTTT.

This clone was picked up a small number of times. The chain combines TRBV5-5 with TRBJ2-3; D is ambiguous. Germline V gene sequence: CDR1 SGHKS, CDR2 YYEKEE (reference sequence). V was clipped by 4 bases and J by 0 bases, with 18 bases between them. This CDR3 has 17 residues. The CDR3 DNA reads TGTGCCAGCAGCCTCCAGCTCCCCACAGATAGCACAGATACGCAGTATTTT. Amino acid sequence: CASSLQLPTDSTDTQYF.

J is TRBJ1-6 and V is TRBV27, with unresolved D. CDR1 MNHEY and CDR2 SMNVEV come from the germline V gene (reference sequence). V was clipped by 7 bases and J by 5 bases, with 12 bases between them. This CDR3 spans 14 amino acids. CDR3 in amino acids: CASMSQANNSPLHF. In nucleotides, the CDR3 is TGTGCCAGCATGAGTCAGGCGAATAATTCACCCCTCCACTTT.

The rearrangement uses TRBV27 and TRBJ2-2; a weak D match, TRBD2 (5 bases). Germline CDR1 MNHEY, CDR2 SMNVEV (reference sequence). Trimming took 6 bases from V and 7 from J, leaving 15 bases between them. The CDR3 is 14 residues long. As DNA, the CDR3 is TGTGCCAGCAGGCCGGACCCCGGAGGCGGGGAGCTGTTTTTT. Protein: CASRPDPGGGELFF.

The chain has TRBV28 and TRBJ1-1, with D unclear. Germline CDR1 reads MDHEN; CDR2 reads SYDVKM. This CDR3 has 11 amino acids. Trimming shortened V by 9 bases and J by 1 base, and 6 bases separated the two germline ends. The chain's CDR3 is CASVSNTEAFF. The CDR3, as DNA: TGTGCCAGTGTATCGAACACTGAAGCTTTCTTT. The whole variable domain, filled in from reference TRBV28 and TRBJ1-1, reads DVKVTQSSRYLVKRTGEKVFLECVQDMDHENMFWYRQDPGLGLRLIYFSYDVKMKEKGDIPEGYSVSREKKERFSLILESASTNQTSMYLCASVSNTEAFFGQGTRLTVV.

The V call is TRBV15, the J call TRBJ2-5, with D hard to call. Germline CDR1 is LNHNV and CDR2 is YYDKDF (reference sequence). Trimming pared 2 bases from V and 2 bases from J, leaving 3 bases between. CDR3 length equals 12 residues. CDR3: CATSRTQETQYF. CDR3 nucleotide sequence: TGTGCCACCAGCAGAACTCAAGAGACCCAGTACTTC.

This chain uses TRBV29-1 with TRBJ2-5, with 7 bases fitting TRBD2. V lost 5 bases to trimming and J lost 4 bases; unmatched junction nucleotides: 10. This CDR3 comprises 14 residues. CDR1 and CDR2 (germline): SQVTM, ANQGSEA. As DNA, the CDR3 is TGCAGCGTTTTTGGGTGGGGAGGGCTAGAGACCCAGTACTTC. Translating it yields CSVFGWGGLETQYF.

The rearrangement joins TRBV28 to TRBJ1-2; 10 nucleotides agree with TRBD1. This CDR3 spans 15 amino acids. The V gene end was trimmed by 4 bases and the J gene end by 7 bases; junction bases not matched to a gene: 9. The V gene's germline CDR1 is MDHEN and CDR2 SYDVKM. The CDR3 DNA follows: TGTGCCAGCAGTTCCCTGGGACAGGGGATGAGTGGCTACACCTTC. This gives the protein CASSSLGQGMSGYTF.

The chain is built from TRBV6-5 and TRBJ1-2; weak D call: TRBD1 (5 bases). Trimming left V 4 bases short and J 1 base short, with 10 bases between. Looked up from germline, CDR1 is MNHEY and CDR2 is SVGAGI. The CDR3 contains 14 residues. The CDR3 DNA follows: TGTGCCAGCAGTTTGGGGCAGGGTAACTATGGCTACACCTTC. It is translated as CASSLGQGNYGYTF.

The chain employs TRBV9 and TRBJ1-5, with 7 bases lining up with TRBD1. V was clipped by 0 bases and J by 3 bases; unmatched bases: 3. Germline V CDR1 and CDR2: SGDLS, YYNGEE. There are 15 residues in the CDR3. CDR3 protein: CASSVGGGHNQPQHF. CDR3 bases: TGTGCCAGCAGCGTAGGAGGGGGCCACAATCAGCCCCAGCATTTT.

V and J are TRBV19 and TRBJ1-4; the match to TRBD1 covers 7 bases. Germline CDR1 LNHDA, CDR2 SQIVND (reference sequence). The V and J ends lost 9 bases and 8 bases, in that order; junction bases with no gene match: 12. This CDR3 contains 14 residues. CDR3 loop: CASTRDSGVEKLFF. The CDR3 region has the DNA TGTGCCAGCACAAGGGACAGTGGAGTGGAAAAACTGTTTTTT.

This clone was counted between two and nine times. DNA for the CDR3: TGCGCCAGCAGCCAAGTCTACTTAGCGGGGACCCTTTTGGCGAACGAGCAGTACTTC. This translates into CASSQVYLAGTLLANEQYF. The J gene is TRBJ2-7, the V gene TRBV4-3; 8 bases are shared with TRBD2. The J segment lost 5 bases and the V segment lost 1 base, leaving 19 bases of the junction unmatched. Germline V lookup: CDR1 LGHNA, CDR2 YSLEER. This CDR3 is 19 amino acids long.

This chain connects TRBV28 to TRBJ1-5; TRBD1 might be the D (6 bases). From germline, CDR1 is MDHEN and CDR2 SYDVKM. Between the trimmed V and J ends, which lost 5 bases and 8 bases, there was a span of 16 bases. The CDR3 extends over 14 amino acids. CDR3 DNA sequence: TGTGCCAGCAGTCCGGGGGGGGCTCCGAAGCCCCAGCATTTT. It yields the protein CASSPGGAPKPQHF.

The genes are TRBV29-1 and TRBJ1-2; D might be TRBD1 (6 bases). The CDR3 consists of 16 residues. The V gene's germline CDR1 is SQVTM and CDR2 ANQGSEA. Between the trimmed V and J ends, which lost 2 bases and 8 bases, there was a span of 24 bases. CDR3 region: CSVERGGGGEVGGYTF. The CDR3, as DNA: TGCAGCGTTGAAAGAGGAGGGGGGGGCGAGGTAGGAGGCTACACCTTC.

V gene TRBV10-3 combines with J gene TRBJ1-4; D might be TRBD1 (5 bases). The V end lost 6 bases, the J end lost 8 bases, and 10 bases lay between the germline ends. Germline V gene data show CDR1 as ENHRY and CDR2 as SYGVKD. The CDR3 spans 12 residues. Here the CDR3 DNA reads TGTGCCATCAGCCCAGACAGAGAAAAACTGTTTTTT. Translating it yields CAISPDREKLFF.

The V call is TRBV5-1, the J call TRBJ2-3; 8 positions match TRBD2. This CDR3 contains 17 residues. With V trimmed by 1 base and J by 0 bases, 7 bases remained unmatched. Germline CDR1 and CDR2: SGHRS and YFSETQ. DNA for the CDR3: TGCGCCAGCAGCTTGTCCCTAGCGGGCTATAGCACAGATACGCAGTATTTT. Amino acids: CASSLSLAGYSTDTQYF.

The chain employs TRBV5-4 and TRBJ2-1; 9 positions agree with TRBD1. CDR1 is SGHNT and CDR2 is YYREEE in the germline V gene (reference sequence). The junction had 7 bases not matched to a gene; V was cut back by 3 bases and J by 6 bases. The length of the CDR3 is 15 residues. CDR3 sequence reads: CASSYIDRGTNEQFF. CDR3 nucleotide sequence: TGTGCCAGCAGCTACATCGACAGGGGGACCAATGAGCAGTTCTTC.